A single sample is the source of the 16 T cell receptor beta chains below, sequenced in a study of T-cell memory formation after mild COVID-19. In TCRdb, the 5' RACE reads were re-called with MiXCR into one record per CDR3 protein. The sample records 150,000 to 200,000 distinct CDR3 sequences, 9.5% to 13% being singletons. Sequencing was carried out using PBMCs or a T cell subset sorted from them (not recorded which). Receptors originate from a young man who had mild COVID-19 (a few samples of this study predate the infection). Cell type and time point are not known.

This clonotype has more than one count but fewer than ten. The chain recombines TRBV6-5 with TRBJ2-5, with 9 bases lining up with TRBD2. CDR1 is MNHEY and CDR2 is SVGAGI in the germline V gene. CDR3 length: 14 residues. V trimming: 5 bases; J trimming: 3 bases; junction bases outside the gene matches: 4. The CDR3 spells CASSTRLAEETQYF. CDR3 DNA: TGTGCCAGCAGTACCAGACTAGCGGAAGAGACCCAGTACTTC.

This clonotype was detected many times. The J gene is TRBJ1-6, the V gene TRBV6-6, with D unclear. CDR1 is MNHNY, CDR2 SVGAGI, per germline (reference sequence). Trimming pared 3 bases from V and 7 bases from J, leaving 10 bases between. The length of the CDR3 is 14 residues. The CDR3 DNA reads as TGTGCCAGCAGTTATCGTCCTCGGAATTCACCCCTCCACTTT. Translation: CASSYRPRNSPLHF.

A few counts support this clonotype. The rearrangement joins TRBV11-2 to TRBJ2-4; D may be TRBD1 (5 bases). The CDR3 contains 16 residues. The germline V gene encodes CDR1 SGHAT and CDR2 FQNNGV. Trimming took off 0 bases at V and 0 bases at J, with 9 bases between the two ends. This CDR3 reads CASSLDWGGAKNIQYF. The CDR3 coding sequence is TGTGCCAGCAGCTTAGATTGGGGCGGAGCCAAAAACATTCAGTACTTC.

This clonotype occurred many times. V usage is TRBV19 and J usage is TRBJ2-5; TRBD2 matches 10 bases. Germline V gene data show CDR1 as LNHDA and CDR2 as SQIVND (reference sequence). The CDR3 covers 15 residues. The V and J ends lost 3 bases and 5 bases, in that order; junction bases with no gene match: 6. CDR3 protein: CASSMLASGGETQYF. The CDR3 region has the DNA TGTGCCAGTAGTATGTTGGCTAGCGGGGGTGAGACCCAGTACTTC.

Only a few counts were recorded for this clonotype. This sequence joins TRBV10-2 and TRBJ1-1; D call uncertain. The germline CDR1 and CDR2 sequences are WSHSY and SAAADI. The CDR3 has 14 amino acids. V was cut by 0 bases and J by 2 bases, with 7 bases left in between. CDR3 protein: CASSESGRNTEAFF. CDR3 nucleotide sequence: TGCGCCAGCAGTGAGTCAGGGAGAAACACTGAAGCTTTCTTT.

This clonotype was recorded a few times. This chain uses TRBV19 with TRBJ1-1; no definite D call. CDR3 length equals 11 residues. The germline V gene has CDR1 LNHDA and CDR2 SQIVND (reference sequence). Trimming left V 4 bases short and J 3 bases short, with 3 bases between. CDR3 in DNA: TGTGCCAGTAGTACCTACACTGAAGCTTTCTTT. The encoded protein is CASSTYTEAFF.

This clonotype was seen more than once but under ten times. This chain connects TRBV6-6 to TRBJ1-2, with D perhaps TRBD1 (6 bases). This CDR3 comprises 14 residues. Deletions cut 8 bases from V and 7 bases from J, with 20 bases between. Germline V CDR1 and CDR2: MNHNY, SVGAGI (reference sequence). The CDR3: CASVTQGGRGGYTF. The CDR3 coding sequence is TGTGCCAGCGTGACTCAAGGGGGAAGAGGTGGCTACACCTTC.

The V gene is TRBV5-1, the J gene TRBJ2-5; 9 nucleotides line up with TRBD2. CDR3 length: 15 residues. Germline lookup yields CDR1 SGHRS and CDR2 YFSETQ. Trimming cost V 0 bases and J 4 bases; bases outside gene matches: 4. CDR3 coding DNA: TGCGCCAGCAGCTTGGTCCTAGCGGGGAGAGAGACCCAGTACTTC. Encoded protein: CASSLVLAGRETQYF.

This clonotype was found a few times. This rearrangement joins TRBV4-3 to TRBJ2-3; no definite D call. The CDR3 consists of 14 residues. Germline assignment: CDR1 LGHNA and CDR2 YSLEER. Trimming removed 0 bases from V and 4 bases from J, with 8 bases in between. The DNA of the CDR3 is TGCGCCAGCAGCCAAGAAAGGCTCCCAGATACGCAGTATTTT. Translating it yields CASSQERLPDTQYF.

The chain recombines TRBV3-1 with TRBJ2-7; no clear D gene. Deletions cut 6 bases from V and 2 bases from J, with 8 bases between. Germline V gene data show CDR1 as LGHDT and CDR2 as YNNKEL (reference sequence). This CDR3 is built from 12 residues. Written as DNA, the CDR3 is TGTGCCAGCAGGGGCAGCACCTACGAGCAGTACTTC. This translates into CASRGSTYEQYF.

The sample holds many counts of this clonotype. The chain couples TRBV20-1 to TRBJ2-5; a weak D match, TRBD2 (5 bases). Germline CDR1 reads DFQATT; CDR2 reads SNEGSKA (reference sequence). CDR3 length: 13 amino acids. The V end lost 5 bases, the J end lost 7 bases, and 17 bases lay between the germline ends. DNA for the CDR3: TGCAGTGCTGCAATTAGCGCGGTTGGGACCCAGTACTTC. This encodes CSAAISAVGTQYF.

The chain carries TRBV6-5 and TRBJ2-1; D call uncertain. CDR1 and CDR2 from the germline V gene are MNHEY and SVGAGI. The CDR3 is 10 residues long. The CDR3 DNA reads TGTTCCGGCCCGCACAATGAGCAGTTCTTC. Residues: CSGPHNEQFF.

The chain couples TRBV5-4 to TRBJ2-3, with 12 nucleotides matching TRBD1. The V and J ends lost 3 bases and 3 bases, in that order; junction bases with no gene match: 5. The CDR3 loop spans 16 amino acids. Germline values: CDR1 SGHNT, CDR2 YYREEE (reference sequence). The CDR3 DNA is TGTGCCAGCAGCTGGGACAGGGGGCGCGGGACAGATACGCAGTATTTT. Residues: CASSWDRGRGTDTQYF.

Only a few counts were recorded for this clonotype. V usage is TRBV5-1 and J usage is TRBJ2-3; the D is unclear. The CDR3 covers 15 residues. In germline, CDR1 is SGHRS, CDR2 YFSETQ. Trimming left V 0 bases short and J 0 bases short, with 8 bases between. The CDR3 DNA follows: TGCGCCAGCAGCTTGGAAGGCAGAAGCACAGATACGCAGTATTTT. Its protein product is CASSLEGRSTDTQYF.

This clonotype was picked up a small number of times. The chain links TRBV5-1 to TRBJ2-2, with 7 bases identical to TRBD1. Germline V gene sequence: CDR1 SGHRS, CDR2 YFSETQ. Germline trimming cut 4 bases from V and 3 bases from J; bases unmatched to any gene: 6. CDR3 length: 15 residues. The CDR3: CASSRTGDYTGELFF. As DNA, the CDR3 is TGCGCCAGCAGCCGAACAGGGGATTACACCGGGGAGCTGTTTTTT.

The chain links TRBV7-9 to TRBJ2-3; 7 nucleotides line up with TRBD1. This CDR3 is 15 amino acids long. Trimming removed 0 bases from V and 4 bases from J; junction bases left unmatched: 4. Germline lookup yields CDR1 SEHNR and CDR2 FQNEAQ (reference sequence). The CDR3 sequence: CASSLAAGGSDTQYF. CDR3 sequence (DNA): TGTGCCAGCAGCTTAGCTGCAGGGGGATCAGATACGCAGTATTTT.